What follows are 28 T cell receptor beta chains derived from one specimen sequenced in a study of T cells after yellow fever vaccination. TCRdb re-called the 5' RACE reads through MiXCR, storing one row per CDR3 protein. The sample includes just under 600,000 distinct CDR3 sequences, approximately 13% of them seen just once. This sample comprised PBMCs, obtained on the day of the yellow fever booster vaccination. These receptors were obtained from a man younger than 40 who received the YFV17D yellow fever vaccine.

The chain has TRBV20-1 and TRBJ2-7; 11 bases are a match to TRBD2. The V gene's germline CDR1 is DFQATT and CDR2 SNEGSKA (reference sequence). The CDR3 loop spans 16 amino acids. The trim removed 1 base at V and 3 bases at J, leaving 8 bases unmatched. Written as DNA, the CDR3 is TGCAGTGCTAGAGGCCATAGCGGGAGGGCCCTCTACGAGCAGTACTTC. Translation gives CSARGHSGRALYEQYF.

V usage is TRBV30 and J usage is TRBJ1-4; perhaps TRBD1 as D (6 bases). V lost 2 bases, J lost 4 bases, and 14 bases lay in between. The CDR3 runs 15 residues. Germline V gene lookup returns CDR1 GTSNPN and CDR2 SVGIG (reference sequence). This CDR3 reads CAWSFHGTLNEKLFF. The CDR3 region has the DNA TGTGCCTGGAGTTTCCACGGGACACTTAATGAAAAACTGTTTTTT. The whole variable domain, filled in from reference TRBV30 and TRBJ1-4, reads SQTIHQWPATLVQPVGSPLSLECTVEGTSNPNLYWYRQAAGRGLQLLFYSVGIGQISSEVPQNLSASRPQDRQFILSSKKLLLSDSGFYLCAWSFHGTLNEKLFFGSGTQLSVL.

The J gene is TRBJ2-1, the V gene TRBV5-1; D is unclear. The CDR3 has 15 amino acids. V lost 1 base and J lost 5, with 13 bases in between. The V gene's germline CDR1 is SGHRS and CDR2 YFSETQ. The CDR3 loop is CASSLRRYSNNEQFF. The CDR3 nucleotides are TGCGCCAGCAGCTTGCGCCGGTATTCTAACAATGAGCAGTTCTTC.

This clonotype was detected many times. The V call is TRBV5-1, the J call TRBJ2-1; 8 nucleotides align to TRBD2. J lost 3 bases, V lost 6 bases, and 11 bases had no gene match. CDR1 and CDR2 from the germline V gene are SGHRS and YFSETQ. The CDR3 has 16 residues. In DNA form, the CDR3 reads TGCGCCAGCAAAAACGCGGGGGGCGGGAGCTACAATGAGCAGTTCTTC. Translation gives CASKNAGGGSYNEQFF.

This clonotype was seen only a few times. The J gene is TRBJ2-2, the V gene TRBV5-4, with D possibly TRBD1 on 5 matching bases. The germline V gene encodes CDR1 SGHNT and CDR2 YYREEE (reference sequence). This CDR3 has 15 residues. Deletions cut 0 bases from V and 6 bases from J, with 12 bases between. DNA for the CDR3: TGTGCCAGCAGCTTGGCCTCTGGACACCCCGGGGAGCTGTTTTTT. Translating gives CASSLASGHPGELFF.

This clonotype has a handful of counts. The rearrangement uses TRBV10-2 and TRBJ2-1; TRBD2 agrees at 7 bases. The CDR3 loop spans 14 amino acids. Per the germline V gene, CDR1 is WSHSY and CDR2 is SAAADI. V lost 7 bases and J lost 5; bases outside the gene matches: 8. The DNA of the CDR3 is TGCGCCAGCAAAGGGGCTAGCGGAAACAATGAGCAGTTCTTC. Encoded protein: CASKGASGNNEQFF.

In its sample, this clonotype was seen a few times. CDR3 amino acids: CASSTAGNQPQHF. The DNA for the CDR3 is TGTGCCAGCTCAACCGCTGGGAATCAGCCCCAGCATTTT. This chain links TRBV18 with TRBJ1-5; unclear D gene. This CDR3 has 13 residues. Germline V gives CDR1 KGHSH, CDR2 LQKENI. V lost 5 bases to trimming and J lost 4 bases, with 9 bases between them.

The genes are TRBV5-1 and TRBJ2-5, with a weak D call TRBD1 (8 bases). Deletions cut 4 bases from V and 10 bases from J, with 26 bases between. This CDR3 is 16 amino acids long. Germline CDR1 reads SGHRS; CDR2 reads YFSETQ. The DNA of the CDR3 is TGCGCCAGCAGCGTTTTGACCGGGACAGGCGCGGGGGACCAGTACTTC. Amino acids: CASSVLTGTGAGDQYF.

The CDR3 sequence is CASSTIGTDTQYF. CDR3 nucleotides: TGTGCCAGCAGCACCATTGGCACAGATACGCAGTATTTT. J is TRBJ2-3 and V is TRBV7-9; D ambiguous. V was clipped by 5 bases and J by 1 base, with 7 bases between them. Germline V lookup: CDR1 SEHNR, CDR2 FQNEAQ (reference sequence). The CDR3 covers 13 residues.

The J gene is TRBJ2-3, the V gene TRBV6-5; 8 nucleotides match TRBD1. This CDR3 is 16 amino acids long. Looked up from germline, CDR1 is MNHEY and CDR2 is SVGAGI. With V trimmed by 2 bases and J by 0 bases, 4 bases remained unmatched. The chain's CDR3 is CASSYRGTGSTDTQYF. The CDR3 region has the DNA TGTGCCAGCAGTTACCGGGGGACAGGAAGCACAGATACGCAGTATTTT.

This sequence joins TRBV14 and TRBJ2-7; 9 bases agree with TRBD2. V lost 3 bases and J lost 0; bases outside the gene matches: 6. The CDR3 loop spans 16 amino acids. Per germline, CDR1 SGHDN and CDR2 FVKESK. CDR3 in amino acids: CASSQASGTISYEQYF. Here the CDR3 DNA reads TGTGCCAGCAGCCAGGCTAGCGGGACGATCTCCTACGAGCAGTACTTC.

The V and J genes are TRBV6-5 and TRBJ2-1; D remains ambiguous. Trimming removed 4 bases from V and 6 bases from J, with 19 bases in between. Germline CDR1 and CDR2: MNHEY and SVGAGI. The CDR3 runs 16 residues. This CDR3 is CASSSTSQTGRNEQFF. CDR3 nucleotide sequence: TGTGCCAGCAGTTCTACGAGCCAAACTGGACGCAATGAGCAGTTCTTC.

This clonotype turned up a few times. The V gene is TRBV4-3, the J gene TRBJ1-4; the D gene is possibly TRBD1 (5 bases). CDR3 length: 15 residues. Germline V gives CDR1 LGHNA, CDR2 YSLEER. Trimming stripped 0 bases from V and 8 bases from J, with 13 bases between. CDR3 loop: CASSQDRGDWEKLFF. The CDR3 nucleotides read TGCGCCAGCAGCCAAGATCGAGGGGATTGGGAAAAACTGTTTTTT.

J is TRBJ1-3 and V is TRBV29-1; perhaps TRBD1 as D (5 bases). The germline gives CDR1 SQVTM, CDR2 ANQGSEA. The CDR3 runs 15 residues. V gave up 5 bases and J gave up 0 bases, with 14 bases separating them. Here the CDR3 DNA reads TGCAGCGTTATGGGGACGACAAGCTCTGGAAACACCATATATTTT. Protein: CSVMGTTSSGNTIYF.

This clonotype was seen more than once but under ten times. The CDR3 sequence: CASTGVGEQYF. The DNA for the CDR3 is TGTGCCAGCACTGGGGTAGGCGAGCAGTACTTC. V gene TRBV28 combines with J gene TRBJ2-7; D unclear. This CDR3 contains 11 residues. Germline CDR1 is MDHEN and CDR2 is SYDVKM. With 7 bases removed from V and 6 bases from J, the gap between germline ends came to 10 bases.

This clonotype was seen a few times. The chain is built from TRBV2 and TRBJ2-5, with D perhaps TRBD2 (5 bases). This CDR3 contains 14 residues. Germline CDR1 SNHLY, CDR2 FYNNEI. The V end was cut by 6 bases, the J end by 4 bases, with 15 bases between. The CDR3 protein is CASSVASPGETQYF. The CDR3 nucleotides read TGTGCCAGCAGCGTAGCGAGTCCGGGAGAGACCCAGTACTTC.

This clonotype was found a few times. The chain is built from TRBV10-3 and TRBJ2-1; a weak D match, TRBD2 (6 bases). The germline gives CDR1 ENHRY, CDR2 SYGVKD. The CDR3 runs to 15 residues. Between the trimmed V and J ends, which lost 7 bases and 4 bases, there was a span of 17 bases. Here the CDR3 DNA reads TGTGCCATCAAGGAGAGCGGGCGGTCGTACAATGAGCAGTTCTTC. Its protein product is CAIKESGRSYNEQFF.

Worth noting for this clonotype: One junction end disagrees with the germline gene, perhaps due to a read error. V and J are TRBV6-1 and TRBJ2-7; TRBD1 agrees at 7 bases. CDR1 is MNHNS and CDR2 is SASEGT in the germline V gene. CDR3 length: 15 residues. The CDR3, as DNA: TGTGCCAGCAGTAAAGCGCGACAGGGTCGTTTCGGTCAGTACTTC. Translated: CASSKARQGRFGQYF.

There are a few counts of this clonotype. The chain couples TRBV29-1 to TRBJ2-1, with TRBD2 as a possible D gene (5 bases). The germline V gene has CDR1 SQVTM and CDR2 ANQGSEA. Deletions cut 3 bases from V and 5 bases from J, with 20 bases between. The CDR3 is made up of 16 amino acids. The CDR3 DNA reads TGCAGCGTTGATCCTGTGAGCGGAATAGCCAACAATGAGCAGTTCTTC. Encoded protein: CSVDPVSGIANNEQFF.

The rearrangement joins TRBV5-6 to TRBJ2-1; 10 positions agree with TRBD2. CDR3 size: 17 residues. Germline loops: CDR1 SGHDT, CDR2 YYEEEE. V was clipped by 0 bases and J by 9 bases; unmatched bases: 12. The CDR3 here is CASSLGRSGRALSEQFF. Written as DNA, the CDR3 is TGTGCCAGCAGCTTGGGGAGGAGCGGGAGGGCCCTGAGTGAGCAGTTCTTC.

V gene TRBV11-2 combines with J gene TRBJ2-1; 15 bases are shared with TRBD2. The CDR3 contains 18 residues. The V segment lost 6 bases and the J segment 0 bases; nucleotides outside the gene matches: 6. Germline assignment: CDR1 SGHAT and CDR2 FQNNGV. The CDR3 nucleotides read TGTGCCAGCAGGGGACTAGCGGGAGGTCAAAGCTCCTACAATGAGCAGTTCTTC. Translating it yields CASRGLAGGQSSYNEQFF.

Many counts were recorded for this clonotype. V usage is TRBV28 and J usage is TRBJ2-1; D possibly uses TRBD1 or TRBD2 (5 bases each). The CDR3 runs to 12 residues. In germline, CDR1 is MDHEN, CDR2 SYDVKM. With 4 bases removed from V and 5 bases from J, the gap between germline ends came to 6 bases. CDR3 in amino acids: CASSWGNNEQFF. The CDR3 coding sequence is TGTGCCAGCAGTTGGGGGAACAATGAGCAGTTCTTC.

The chain carries TRBV6-6 and TRBJ1-1; D gene unclear. Trimming removed 8 bases at V and 3 bases at J, with 7 bases between. Germline CDR1 is MNHNY and CDR2 is SVGAGI (reference sequence). The CDR3 extends over 11 amino acids. The CDR3 loop is CASVSYTEAFF. Written as DNA, the CDR3 is TGTGCCAGCGTCTCTTACACTGAAGCTTTCTTT.

For the CDR3, the DNA is TGTGCCAGCAGTTCGAGTAGCGGGATCAATGAGCAGTTCTTC. Protein sequence: CASSSSSGINEQFF. V and J are TRBV12-3 or TRBV12-4 and TRBJ2-1; TRBD2 aligns across 8 bases. This CDR3 has 14 residues. V dropped 4 bases and J dropped 6; count of bases not matched to a gene: 5.

The chain employs TRBV29-1 and TRBJ1-1; 10 bases align to TRBD1. This CDR3 region has 13 residues. J was trimmed by 3 bases and V by 6 bases; bases with no gene match: 4. In germline, CDR1 is SQVTM, CDR2 ANQGSEA. CDR3 sequence: CSVTGTGDTEAFF. CDR3 sequence (DNA): TGCAGCGTCACCGGGACAGGGGACACTGAAGCTTTCTTT. The whole variable domain, filled in from reference TRBV29-1 and TRBJ1-1, reads SAVISQKPSRDICQRGTSLTIQCQVDSQVTMMFWYRQQPGQSLTLIATANQGSEATYESGFVIDKFPISRPNLTFSTLTVSNMSPEDSSIYLCSVTGTGDTEAFFGQGTRLTVV.

This clonotype came up many times. This chain joins TRBV6-5 and TRBJ1-6; D is perhaps TRBD1 (5 bases). Per germline, CDR1 MNHEY and CDR2 SVGAGI. The CDR3 extends over 15 amino acids. Trimming removed 0 bases at V and 9 bases at J, with 12 bases between. The CDR3, as DNA: TGTGCCAGCAGTTACTCAGGGCAGGGTGGTTCACCCCTCCACTTT. It encodes CASSYSGQGGSPLHF.

This rearrangement joins TRBV5-1 to TRBJ1-1; 7 bases fit TRBD1. The ends lost 6 bases at V and 1 base at J; junction bases unmatched: 6. Germline V lookup: CDR1 SGHRS, CDR2 YFSETQ. There are 14 residues in the CDR3. CDR3 in amino acids: CASTLTGTNTEAFF. The DNA for the CDR3 is TGCGCCAGCACCCTGACAGGGACGAACACTGAAGCTTTCTTT.

V usage is TRBV20-1 and J usage is TRBJ2-5; 7 bases fit TRBD1. This CDR3 is built from 15 residues. The V gene's germline CDR1 is DFQATT and CDR2 SNEGSKA (reference sequence). V shed 3 bases and J 5 bases; nucleotides not matched to a gene: 12. The CDR3 sequence is CSASGARGLEETQYF. CDR3 bases: TGCAGTGCTAGCGGGGCTAGGGGGCTAGAGGAGACCCAGTACTTC.